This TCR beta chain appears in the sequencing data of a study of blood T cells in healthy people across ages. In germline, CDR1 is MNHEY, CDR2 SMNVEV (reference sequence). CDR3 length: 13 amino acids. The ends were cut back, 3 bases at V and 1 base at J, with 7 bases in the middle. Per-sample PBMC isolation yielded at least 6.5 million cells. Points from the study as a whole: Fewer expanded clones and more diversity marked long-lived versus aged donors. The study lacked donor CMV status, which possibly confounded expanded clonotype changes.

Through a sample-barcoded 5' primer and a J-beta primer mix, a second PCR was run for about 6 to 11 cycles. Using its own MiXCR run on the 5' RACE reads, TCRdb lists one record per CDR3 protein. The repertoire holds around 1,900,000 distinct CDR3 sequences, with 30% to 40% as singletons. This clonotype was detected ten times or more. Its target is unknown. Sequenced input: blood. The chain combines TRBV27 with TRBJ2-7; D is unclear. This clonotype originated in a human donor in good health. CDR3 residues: CASSFGPSYEQYF. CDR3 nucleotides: TGTGCCAGCAGTTTCGGGCCGTCCTACGAGCAGTACTTC.